One and the same sample provided the 25 T cell receptor beta chains below, sequenced in a study of blood T cell repertoires in COVID-19. The table came from immunoSEQ multiplex PCR; TCRdb's copy has only in-frame clones and leaves some out. The repertoire holds roughly 69,000 clones, with just over 85% as singletons. The sample was peripheral blood. The source is a human donor in a cohort sampled during active COVID-19.

This chain uses TRBV10-3 with TRBJ1-5; D possibly corresponds to TRBD1 (5 bases). The V gene lost 2 bases and the J gene lost 6 bases, with 20 bases spanning the gap. The CDR3 consists of 17 residues. Germline V lookup: CDR1 ENHRY, CDR2 SYGVKD. The CDR3 region has the DNA TGTGCCATCAGTGAGGGGGGGAGCAAGGGGACGGGTCAGCCCCAGCATTTT. Amino acid sequence: CAISEGGSKGTGQPQHF.

This chain links TRBV2 with TRBJ2-2; D may be TRBD2 (5 bases). CDR1 SNHLY and CDR2 FYNNEI come from the germline V gene. This CDR3 has 16 residues. Trimming stripped 8 bases from V and 2 bases from J, with 18 bases between. The CDR3 region has the DNA TGTGCCAGCCTCAGCCCTCGGGGATCAAACACCGGGGAGCTGTTTTTT. It translates to CASLSPRGSNTGELFF.

J is TRBJ1-5 and V is TRBV7-9; TRBD1 aligns across 8 bases. The germline gives CDR1 SEHNR, CDR2 FQNEAQ (reference sequence). V was clipped by 4 bases and J by 7 bases; unmatched bases: 6. The CDR3 runs to 14 residues. This CDR3 is CASSSQGARQPQHF. DNA of the CDR3: TGTGCCAGCAGCTCGCAGGGGGCAAGACAGCCCCAGCATTTT.

V gene TRBV6-5 combines with J gene TRBJ2-3, with D tentatively TRBD2 (6 bases). V was cut by 8 bases and J by 0 bases, with 12 bases left in between. The length of the CDR3 is 14 residues. Germline V CDR1 and CDR2: MNHEY, SVGAGI. This CDR3 is CASVGGTSTDTQYF. The CDR3 DNA follows: TGTGCCAGCGTCGGGGGTACTAGCACAGATACGCAGTATTTT.

In this sample, this clone turned up once. V is TRBV20-1 and J is TRBJ2-1, with D tentatively TRBD2 (6 bases). Germline V gene data show CDR1 as DFQATT and CDR2 as SNEGSKA (reference sequence). The CDR3 totals 11 residues. Between the trimmed V and J ends, which lost 3 bases and 12 bases, there was a span of 12 bases. CDR3 sequence (DNA): TGCAGTGCTAGGTCCTTCGGGGGGCAGTTCTTC. Its protein is CSARSFGGQFF.

This clone appeared a few times. The V and J genes are TRBV28 and TRBJ1-2; weak D call: TRBD1 (5 bases). From germline, CDR1 is MDHEN and CDR2 SYDVKM. V was shortened by 7 bases and J by 3 bases, with 12 bases between the two germline ends. The CDR3 runs to 13 residues. CDR3 coding DNA: TGTGCCAGCATTCAGGGCAGGGACTATGGCTACACCTTC. This codes for CASIQGRDYGYTF.

The chain employs TRBV5-1 and TRBJ1-6, with TRBD1 matching over 8 bases. Trimming took 0 bases from V and 10 from J; bases not matched to a gene: 9. The CDR3 is 16 amino acids. Germline-derived CDR1 and CDR2 are SGHRS and YFSETQ. The CDR3 loop reads CASSLVGQGSSSPLHF. The DNA for the CDR3 is TGCGCCAGCAGCTTGGTTGGACAGGGTTCAAGCTCACCCCTCCACTTT. The whole variable domain, remainder taken from reference TRBV5-1 and TRBJ1-6, is KAGVTQTPRYLIKTRGQQVTLSCSPISGHRSVSWYQQTPGQGLQFLFEYFSETQRNKGNFPGRFSGRQFSNSRSEMNVSTLELGDSALYLCASSLVGQGSSSPLHFGNGTRLTVT.

The V call is TRBV15, the J call TRBJ2-1, with TRBD2 matching over 11 bases. The CDR3 totals 16 residues. Trimming removed 1 base from V and 3 bases from J; junction bases left unmatched: 2. Germline V lookup: CDR1 LNHNV, CDR2 YYDKDF (reference sequence). The CDR3 DNA sequence: TGTGCCACCAGCAGAGGACTAGCGGGAAACTACAATGAGCAGTTCTTC. This translates into CATSRGLAGNYNEQFF. Drawing the rest from reference TRBV15 and TRBJ2-1, the complete variable domain is DAMVIQNPRYQVTQFGKPVTLSCSQTLNHNVMYWYQQKSSQAPKLLFHYYDKDFNNEADTPDNFQSRRPNTSFCFLDIRSPGLGDTAMYLCATSRGLAGNYNEQFFGPGTRLTVL.

This chain connects TRBV5-1 to TRBJ1-6; D might be TRBD1 (6 bases). Germline-derived CDR1 and CDR2 are SGHRS and YFSETQ. The CDR3 spans 17 residues. The V end was cut by 4 bases, the J end by 9 bases, with 23 bases between. Written as DNA, the CDR3 is TGCGCCAGCAGCCAACAAGGACGGACAGTCCAGGGTTCACCCCTCCACTTT. It specifies CASSQQGRTVQGSPLHF.

The CDR3 nucleotides are TGTGCCAGCAGCTTGTATAGGGGGGGCGACGGCAATGAGCAGTTCTTC. Translated: CASSLYRGGDGNEQFF. The gene calls are TRBV5-8 and TRBJ2-1, with TRBD2 as a possible D gene (7 bases). CDR1 is SGHTS and CDR2 is YDEGEE in the germline V gene. This CDR3 is 16 amino acids long. V dropped 1 base and J dropped 6 bases, with 17 bases sitting between them.

V usage is TRBV7-2 and J usage is TRBJ2-7; TRBD1 aligns across 8 bases. V shed 1 base and J 3 bases; nucleotides not matched to a gene: 8. The CDR3 length is 16 residues. The germline V gene encodes CDR1 SGHTA and CDR2 FQGNSA. The CDR3 sequence: CASSLGGWDRNYEQYF. DNA of the CDR3: TGTGCCAGCAGCTTAGGTGGGTGGGACAGGAACTACGAGCAGTACTTC. The full variable domain, rest sourced from reference TRBV7-2 and TRBJ2-7, is GAGVSQSPSNKVTEKGKDVELRCDPISGHTALYWYRQSLGQGLEFLIYFQGNSAPDKSGLPSDRFSAERTGGSVSTLTIQRTQQEDSAVYLCASSLGGWDRNYEQYFGPGTRLTVT.

V and J are TRBV4-3 and TRBJ2-7, with D tentatively TRBD2 (6 bases). The CDR3 length is 16 residues. Germline V gene sequence: CDR1 LGHNA, CDR2 YSLEER. V gave up 1 base and J gave up 6 bases, with 19 bases separating them. CDR3 in amino acids: CASSQVTGGSRGEQYF. The DNA for the CDR3 is TGCGCCAGCAGCCAAGTTACTGGTGGTTCGCGGGGCGAGCAGTACTTC.

This chain links TRBV5-1 with TRBJ2-5, with D possibly TRBD1 on 6 matching bases. Trimming pared 0 bases from V and 2 bases from J, leaving 17 bases between. The germline V gene encodes CDR1 SGHRS and CDR2 YFSETQ. The CDR3 is 17 amino acids. CDR3 in amino acids: CASSLAGQGSTQETQYF. Here the CDR3 DNA reads TGCGCCAGCAGCTTGGCCGGGCAGGGGAGTACGCAAGAGACCCAGTACTTC.

J is TRBJ2-3 and V is TRBV24-1, with TRBD2 identical over 8 bases. The CDR3 is 16 amino acids. Germline assignment: CDR1 KGHDR and CDR2 SFDVKD. V shed 1 base and J 1 base; nucleotides not matched to a gene: 3. Here the CDR3 DNA reads TGTGCCACCAGTGATTTCGGAGCGGGGGGCACAGATACGCAGTATTTT. Its protein is CATSDFGAGGTDTQYF.

V is TRBV7-2 and J is TRBJ2-5; 9 bases line up with TRBD1. Germline V gene data show CDR1 as SGHTA and CDR2 as FQGNSA. The CDR3 extends over 13 amino acids. V shed 5 bases and J 4 bases; nucleotides not matched to a gene: 2. The CDR3, as DNA: TGTGCCAGCAGCCAGGACAGGGGAGAGACCCAGTACTTC. Amino acids: CASSQDRGETQYF.

The rearrangement joins TRBV30 to TRBJ1-5; weak D call: TRBD1 (6 bases). The CDR3 length is 15 residues. Germline V gene lookup returns CDR1 GTSNPN and CDR2 SVGIG (reference sequence). Trimming pared 0 bases from V and 6 bases from J, leaving 15 bases between. The CDR3, as DNA: TGTGCCTGGAGTGTACAAGGGACATTTGTTCAGCCCCAGCATTTT. It encodes CAWSVQGTFVQPQHF.

V is TRBV7-2 and J is TRBJ2-7; TRBD1 agrees at 9 bases. Trimming removed 4 bases from V and 2 bases from J; junction bases left unmatched: 12. CDR1 SGHTA and CDR2 FQGNSA come from the germline V gene. This CDR3 is 17 amino acids long. CDR3 nucleotide sequence: TGTGCCAGCAGCTCCGAAGGACAGGGGTTCCCTACCTACGAGCAGTACTTC. Residues: CASSSEGQGFPTYEQYF.

The gene calls are TRBV7-8 and TRBJ2-7; the D gene is possibly TRBD2 (6 bases). Germline CDR1 is SGHVS and CDR2 is FQNEAQ. The CDR3 sequence is 14 residues long. V was cut by 5 bases and J by 6 bases, with 17 bases left in between. The CDR3 bases are TGTGCCAGCAGCCCCGGACCGACGGAGGGCGAGCAGTACTTC. It is translated as CASSPGPTEGEQYF.

CDR3 DNA sequence: TGTGCCAGCAGCCGGGACAGGGGAGAGAATCAGCCCCAGCATTTT. It translates to CASSRDRGENQPQHF. The chain links TRBV7-8 to TRBJ1-5, with 10 bases fitting TRBD1. Germline V gene lookup returns CDR1 SGHVS and CDR2 FQNEAQ. CDR3 length: 15 amino acids. V was pared by 5 bases and J by 4 bases, with 5 bases of the junction left unmatched. Drawing the rest from reference TRBV7-8 and TRBJ1-5, the complete variable domain is GAGVSQSPRYKVAKRGQDVALRCDPISGHVSLFWYQQALGQGPEFLTYFQNEAQLDKSGLPSDRFFAERPEGSVSTLKIQRTQQEDSAVYLCASSRDRGENQPQHFGDGTRLSIL.

This clone was seen once. The rearrangement uses TRBV24-1 and TRBJ2-2; no clear D gene. The CDR3 length is 14 residues. Germline V gene sequence: CDR1 KGHDR, CDR2 SFDVKD. Deletions cut 6 bases from V and 0 bases from J, with 7 bases between. CDR3: CATSFGANTGELFF. In DNA, the CDR3 is TGTGCCACCAGTTTTGGAGCGAACACCGGGGAGCTGTTTTTT.

In its sample, this clone was seen once. This chain uses TRBV5-1 with TRBJ1-1, with a weak D call TRBD1 (6 bases). The CDR3 has 14 amino acids. Trimming took off 4 bases at V and 1 base at J, with 11 bases between the two ends. The germline V gene has CDR1 SGHRS and CDR2 YFSETQ. The CDR3 loop is CASSHGTQNTEAFF. The DNA of the CDR3 is TGCGCCAGCAGCCACGGGACACAGAACACTGAAGCTTTCTTT. The full variable domain, in which reference TRBV5-1 and TRBJ1-1 provide the parts outside the CDR3, is KAGVTQTPRYLIKTRGQQVTLSCSPISGHRSVSWYQQTPGQGLQFLFEYFSETQRNKGNFPGRFSGRQFSNSRSEMNVSTLELGDSALYLCASSHGTQNTEAFFGQGTRLTVV.

The sample holds a few counts of this clone. The rearrangement joins TRBV6-6 to TRBJ2-2; maybe TRBD1 (7 bases). Between the trimmed V and J ends, which lost 8 bases and 4 bases, there was a span of 17 bases. Germline assignment: CDR1 MNHNY and CDR2 SVGAGI (reference sequence). The CDR3 is made up of 15 amino acids. The CDR3 loop reads CASALSRGVTGELFF. The CDR3 region has the DNA TGTGCCAGCGCCCTCTCCAGGGGGGTCACCGGGGAGCTGTTTTTT.

The chain links TRBV27 to TRBJ2-7, with 9 bases lining up with TRBD1. The junction had 4 bases not matched to a gene; V was cut back by 5 bases and J by 2 bases. The CDR3 runs 14 residues. Germline values: CDR1 MNHEY, CDR2 SMNVEV (reference sequence). The CDR3 here is CASSLGQGTYEQYF. For the CDR3, the DNA is TGTGCCAGCAGTCTGGGACAGGGCACCTACGAGCAGTACTTC.

The chain is built from TRBV19 and TRBJ1-1, with D perhaps matching TRBD1 (6 bases). CDR1 and CDR2 (germline): LNHDA, SQIVND (reference sequence). The CDR3 has 14 amino acids. V dropped 4 bases and J dropped 3 bases, with 12 bases sitting between them. CDR3 amino acids: CASSNQGLYTEAFF. CDR3 bases: TGTGCCAGTAGTAACCAGGGGTTGTACACTGAAGCTTTCTTT.

This rearrangement joins TRBV18 to TRBJ2-7, with D tentatively TRBD1 (6 bases). V lost 4 bases to trimming and J lost 5 bases, with 15 bases between them. The CDR3 runs to 14 residues. Germline-derived CDR1 and CDR2 are KGHSH and LQKENI. CDR3 coding DNA: TGTGCCAGCTCACGGACAACAGGGAGCGACGAGCAGTACTTC. Amino acids: CASSRTTGSDEQYF.